The rows below give T cell receptor beta chains drawn from one sample of a study of cytomegalovirus exposure and HLA in healthy donors. The assay was immunoSEQ multiplex PCR, and TCRdb's table has in-frame clones only and misses some. The sample shows approximately 220,000 clones, over 70% of them seen only once. Sequenced: PBMCs. Source of these receptors: a boy aged 2-15 years in good health and CMV-seronegative. Both conserved end residues are part of each CDR3. The D gene is left open where the match is weak. Clone size, where shown, is once, few, many, or a class for clones that have expanded.

j_gene: TRBJ1-2
abundance: few
len: 17
d_gene: TRBD1
v_gene: TRBV19
CDR3nt: TGTGCCAGTAGTGCTTTACTTTCGACAGGGCGGGGCTATGGCTACACCTTC
CDR3aa: CASSALLSTGRGYGYTF

j_gene: TRBJ2-3
abundance: once
len: 14
d_gene: .
v_gene: TRBV6-5
CDR3nt: TGTGCCAGCAGTTACAGGAGGTTCGAAGATACGCAGTATTTT
CDR3aa: CASSYRRFEDTQYF

j_gene: TRBJ2-1
abundance: .
len: 14
d_gene: .
v_gene: TRBV27
CDR3nt: TGTGCCAGCAGTCTACTTGGAGCCCACAATGAGCAGTTCTTC
CDR3aa: CASSLLGAHNEQFF

j_gene: TRBJ2-1
abundance: once
len: 16
d_gene: .
v_gene: TRBV10-3
CDR3nt: TGTGCCATCAGCTCGATTAGCGGCAGCTCCTACAATGAGCAGTTCTTC
CDR3aa: CAISSISGSSYNEQFF

j_gene: TRBJ1-4
abundance: .
len: 16
d_gene: TRBD1
v_gene: TRBV28
CDR3nt: TGTGCCAGCAGTTTATGGCAGGGGGCAACTAATGAAAAACTGTTTTTT
CDR3aa: CASSLWQGATNEKLFF

j_gene: TRBJ1-6
abundance: once
len: 16
d_gene: TRBD1
v_gene: TRBV30
CDR3nt: TGTGCCTGGAGCCGAAGAGGTCCGCAGGGGGATTCACCCCTCCACTTT
CDR3aa: CAWSRRGPQGDSPLHF

j_gene: TRBJ2-5
abundance: .
len: 15
d_gene: .
v_gene: TRBV7-9
CDR3nt: TGTGCCAGCAGCTTCGGCAGGGTCCACCAAGAGACCCAGTACTTC
CDR3aa: CASSFGRVHQETQYF

j_gene: TRBJ2-3
abundance: .
len: 15
d_gene: TRBD2
v_gene: TRBV6-4
CDR3nt: TGTGCCAGCAGTGACGCGGGGGGGGCCGCAGATACGCAGTATTTT
CDR3aa: CASSDAGGAADTQYF

j_gene: TRBJ2-7
abundance: .
len: 15
d_gene: TRBD2
v_gene: TRBV30
CDR3nt: TGTGCCTGGAGTGTAGCGAGCGGGGGGGCCTATGAGCAGTACTTC
CDR3aa: CAWSVASGGAYEQYF

j_gene: TRBJ1-1
abundance: .
len: 14
d_gene: TRBD1
v_gene: TRBV7-9
CDR3nt: TGTGCCAGCAGCTTAGGGGACAGAGACACTGAAGCTTTCTTT
CDR3aa: CASSLGDRDTEAFF

j_gene: TRBJ1-2
abundance: .
len: 14
d_gene: .
v_gene: TRBV27
CDR3nt: TGTGCCAGCAGTCATAGGCAGGGCGCCTATGGCTACACCTTC
CDR3aa: CASSHRQGAYGYTF

j_gene: TRBJ2-5
abundance: .
len: 12
d_gene: .
v_gene: TRBV6-1
CDR3nt: TGTGCCTCAAGGGGTAACCAAGAGACCCAGTACTTC
CDR3aa: CASRGNQETQYF

j_gene: TRBJ1-1
abundance: .
len: 15
d_gene: .
v_gene: TRBV6-6
CDR3nt: TGTGCCAGCAGTCATCCCCTGACAGGGAACACTGAAGCTTTCTTT
CDR3aa: CASSHPLTGNTEAFF

j_gene: TRBJ1-1
abundance: once
len: 14
d_gene: .
v_gene: TRBV11-2
CDR3nt: TGTGCCAGCAGCTTAGATCCGACAGGTTGTATTGCTTTCTTT
CDR3aa: CASSLDPTGCIAFF

j_gene: TRBJ2-3
abundance: .
len: 17
d_gene: TRBD2
v_gene: TRBV9
CDR3nt: TGTGCCAGCAGCGATACTAGCGGGGGGGCCTCCACAGATACGCAGTATTTT
CDR3aa: CASSDTSGGASTDTQYF

j_gene: TRBJ2-7
abundance: .
len: 14
d_gene: .
v_gene: TRBV4-1
CDR3nt: TGCGCCAGCAGCCTAGGGGACATATCCCACGAGCAGTACTTC
CDR3aa: CASSLGDISHEQYF

j_gene: TRBJ2-1
abundance: .
len: 15
d_gene: TRBD2
v_gene: TRBV6-4
CDR3nt: TGTGCCAGCAGCCCCGGGACTAGCGATTACAATGAGCAGTTCTTC
CDR3aa: CASSPGTSDYNEQFF

j_gene: TRBJ1-1
abundance: few
len: 14
d_gene: .
v_gene: TRBV5-6
CDR3nt: TGTGCCAGCAGCTTGGGTGGCAGGGGTACTGAAGCTTTCTTT
CDR3aa: CASSLGGRGTEAFF

j_gene: TRBJ1-1
abundance: once
len: 17
d_gene: TRBD1
v_gene: TRBV5-4
CDR3nt: TGTGCCAGCAGCTTGGCCCCGGGACAGAACATGAACACTGAAGCTTTCTTT
CDR3aa: CASSLAPGQNMNTEAFF

j_gene: TRBJ1-2
abundance: .
len: 17
d_gene: .
v_gene: TRBV15
CDR3nt: TGTGCCACCAGCAGGCGGGGTAAAGGGTCCACTAACTATGGCTACACCTTC
CDR3aa: CATSRRGKGSTNYGYTF

j_gene: TRBJ2-7
abundance: .
len: 11
d_gene: .
v_gene: TRBV29-1
CDR3nt: TGCAGCGTGGGACACAACTACGAGCAGTACTTC
CDR3aa: CSVGHNYEQYF

j_gene: TRBJ1-6
abundance: .
len: 15
d_gene: TRBD1
v_gene: TRBV4-2
CDR3nt: TGTGCCAGCAGCCTTGGACAGGGTAAGAGTTCACCCCTCCACTTT
CDR3aa: CASSLGQGKSSPLHF

j_gene: TRBJ1-2
abundance: .
len: 14
d_gene: .
v_gene: TRBV7-9
CDR3nt: TGTGCCAGCAGCTTAGGAGGTTGGTCTTGGGGCTACACCTTC
CDR3aa: CASSLGGWSWGYTF

j_gene: TRBJ2-5
abundance: .
len: 14
d_gene: .
v_gene: TRBV15
CDR3nt: TGTGCCACCAGCAGGGGACTTGCGGTCGAGACCCAGTACTTC
CDR3aa: CATSRGLAVETQYF

j_gene: TRBJ2-3
abundance: .
len: 14
d_gene: TRBD2
v_gene: TRBV5-8
CDR3nt: TGTGCCAGCAGCCCGGGACTACCCACAGATACGCAGTATTTT
CDR3aa: CASSPGLPTDTQYF

j_gene: TRBJ1-5
abundance: once
len: 15
d_gene: .
v_gene: TRBV7-2
CDR3nt: TGTGCCAGCAGCTTGTTTTCGTACCTAAATCAGCCCCAGCATTTT
CDR3aa: CASSLFSYLNQPQHF

j_gene: TRBJ1-4
abundance: .
len: 15
d_gene: TRBD1
v_gene: TRBV7-6
CDR3nt: TGTGCCAGCAGCTTAACAGGGGAGGCTAATGAAAAACTGTTTTTT
CDR3aa: CASSLTGEANEKLFF

j_gene: TRBJ1-2
abundance: .
len: 15
d_gene: TRBD1
v_gene: TRBV4-1
CDR3nt: TGCGCCAGCAGCCCGGCAGGGGGCAGTTACTATGGCTACACCTTC
CDR3aa: CASSPAGGSYYGYTF

j_gene: TRBJ2-7
abundance: .
len: 14
d_gene: .
v_gene: TRBV9
CDR3nt: TGTGCCAGCAGCCCGAGGGGAGGAACCTACGAGCAGTACTTC
CDR3aa: CASSPRGGTYEQYF

j_gene: TRBJ2-1
abundance: .
len: 14
d_gene: TRBD2
v_gene: TRBV30
CDR3nt: TGTGCCCTTCTCGCTAGCGGGGAGTACCATGAGCAGTTCTTC
CDR3aa: CALLASGEYHEQFF

j_gene: TRBJ2-3
abundance: .
len: 14
d_gene: .
v_gene: TRBV6-1
CDR3nt: TGTGCCAGCAGCCCGGCACAGGGCATAGATACGCAGTATTTT
CDR3aa: CASSPAQGIDTQYF

j_gene: TRBJ2-1
abundance: .
len: 13
d_gene: .
v_gene: TRBV6-5
CDR3nt: TGTGCCAGCAGTTCAGGGAACTACAATGAGCAGTTCTTC
CDR3aa: CASSSGNYNEQFF

j_gene: TRBJ1-1
abundance: .
len: 14
d_gene: TRBD1
v_gene: TRBV30
CDR3nt: TGTGCCTGGAGTGCGGACAGGGCTATAGCTGAAGCTTTCTTT
CDR3aa: CAWSADRAIAEAFF

j_gene: TRBJ1-1
abundance: .
len: 15
d_gene: TRBD1
v_gene: TRBV27
CDR3nt: TGTGCCAGCAGCCGGGGGACAGGGGTTGGCACTGAAGCTTTCTTT
CDR3aa: CASSRGTGVGTEAFF

j_gene: TRBJ2-3
abundance: .
len: 11
d_gene: .
v_gene: TRBV20-1
CDR3nt: TGCAGTGCTAGAGTCCGAGATACGCAGTATTTT
CDR3aa: CSARVRDTQYF

j_gene: TRBJ2-2
abundance: .
len: 18
d_gene: TRBD2
v_gene: TRBV7-3
CDR3nt: TGTGCCAGCAGCTTCTGGAATAGCGGGGGGGTGAACACCGGGGAGCTGTTTTTT
CDR3aa: CASSFWNSGGVNTGELFF

j_gene: TRBJ2-7
abundance: once
len: 13
d_gene: .
v_gene: TRBV2
CDR3nt: TGTGCCAGCAGCCGGACTGTTAACTACGAGCAGTACTTC
CDR3aa: CASSRTVNYEQYF

j_gene: TRBJ2-7
abundance: .
len: 15
d_gene: TRBD2
v_gene: TRBV6-1
CDR3nt: TGTGCCAGCAGTGAAGGACTAGCGGGAGCCTACGAGCAGTACTTC
CDR3aa: CASSEGLAGAYEQYF

j_gene: TRBJ1-4
abundance: .
len: 16
d_gene: .
v_gene: TRBV11-2
CDR3nt: TGTGCCAGCACCCCTGGGCCGAACAGGGCGTATGAAAAACTGTTTTTT
CDR3aa: CASTPGPNRAYEKLFF

j_gene: TRBJ2-5
abundance: .
len: 14
d_gene: TRBD1
v_gene: TRBV2
CDR3nt: TGTGCCAGCAGTGGGGACAGGGGAGGCGAGACCCAGTACTTC
CDR3aa: CASSGDRGGETQYF